The 14 T cell receptor beta chains presented below share a single source sample, sequenced in a study of T cells after somatic rescue of genetic block. The protocol was immunoSEQ multiplex PCR, while the TCRdb copy is restricted to in-frame clones and leaves out a portion. The table has around 100,000 clones, around 90% seen once. The source material was peripheral blood mononuclear cells (PBMCs). The receptor set was obtained from a woman aged 18-29 years.

This rearrangement joins TRBV7-9 to TRBJ2-7; D is ambiguous. Germline V gene lookup returns CDR1 SEHNR and CDR2 FQNEAQ (reference sequence). The ends were cut back, 2 bases at V and 6 bases at J, with 5 bases in the middle. The CDR3 is 11 amino acids. Here the CDR3 DNA reads TGTGCCAGCAGCTTAACGGGCGAGCAGTACTTC. It translates to CASSLTGEQYF.

The V call is TRBV11-3, the J call TRBJ2-7; possibly TRBD1 for D (5 bases). This CDR3 spans 15 amino acids. V was clipped by 6 bases and J by 8 bases, with 23 bases between them. Germline V gene lookup returns CDR1 SGHNT and CDR2 YENEEA. The CDR3 nucleotides read TGTGCCAGCAGTTCCCGAGGACACCTTCCCTATAAGCAGTACTTC. Amino acid sequence: CASSSRGHLPYKQYF.

The chain is built from TRBV6-1 and TRBJ2-7; 8 bases are a match to TRBD1. The germline V gene encodes CDR1 MNHNS and CDR2 SASEGT. Unmatched junction bases numbered 7, after V lost 5 bases and J lost 10 bases. The CDR3 consists of 12 residues. In DNA form, the CDR3 reads TGTGCCAGCAGTCCCCTAGACAGGGGTCAGTACTTC. It translates to CASSPLDRGQYF.

The V gene is TRBV7-9, the J gene TRBJ2-7; 10 bases agree with TRBD1. Germline V gene data show CDR1 as SEHNR and CDR2 as FQNEAQ (reference sequence). Unmatched junction bases numbered 3, after V lost 2 bases and J lost 5 bases. This CDR3 contains 14 residues. This chain's CDR3 is CASSLRDRGNEQYF. CDR3 bases: TGTGCCAGCAGCTTAAGGGACAGGGGCAACGAGCAGTACTTC.

The rearrangement uses TRBV18 and TRBJ1-2; weak D call: TRBD1 (6 bases). The V end was cut by 2 bases, the J end by 4 bases, with 14 bases between. CDR3 length: 15 residues. Looked up from germline, CDR1 is KGHSH and CDR2 is LQKENI. CDR3 DNA sequence: TGTGCCAGCTCACCAGAGGGGGGCGCGGGCTATGGCTACACCTTC. It specifies CASSPEGGAGYGYTF.

The V call is TRBV6-5, the J call TRBJ1-2; weak D call: TRBD1 (5 bases). The germline V and J ends were trimmed by 6 bases and 8 bases, with 16 bases remaining between them. The CDR3 covers 13 residues. Germline V gene sequence: CDR1 MNHEY, CDR2 SVGAGI. CDR3 bases: TGTGCCAGCAGGCAAGGGGCCCGGGGAGGCTACACCTTC. This gives the protein CASRQGARGGYTF.

The rearrangement joins TRBV9 to TRBJ2-1; TRBD1 or TRBD2 may be the D gene (5 bases each). The CDR3 extends over 14 amino acids. Looked up from germline, CDR1 is SGDLS and CDR2 is YYNGEE. V lost 2 bases to trimming and J lost 5 bases, with 11 bases between them. Written as DNA, the CDR3 is TGTGCCAGCAGCGTCCGGGACGCCGACAATGAGCAGTTCTTC. It is translated as CASSVRDADNEQFF.

This chain connects TRBV7-2 to TRBJ1-2; D is uncertain. Germline assignment: CDR1 SGHTA and CDR2 FQGNSA. V dropped 7 bases and J dropped 6 bases, with 15 bases sitting between them. There are 13 residues in the CDR3. CDR3 region: CASTSTLEHGYTF. CDR3 DNA sequence: TGTGCCAGCACCTCCACTTTAGAACATGGCTACACCTTC.

The V gene is TRBV9, the J gene TRBJ1-4; D call uncertain. The germline V gene has CDR1 SGDLS and CDR2 YYNGEE. The CDR3 contains 14 residues. V lost 3 bases, J lost 6 bases, and 12 bases lay in between. CDR3 sequence: CASSGSWADEKLFF. The CDR3 DNA sequence: TGTGCCAGCAGCGGATCCTGGGCGGATGAAAAACTGTTTTTT.

V and J are TRBV30 and TRBJ1-3; no clear D gene. The V end was cut by 4 bases, the J end by 0 bases, with 4 bases between. In germline, CDR1 is GTSNPN, CDR2 SVGIG (reference sequence). The CDR3 loop spans 12 amino acids. The chain's CDR3 is CAWMGSGNTIYF. CDR3 bases: TGTGCCTGGATGGGCTCTGGAAACACCATATATTTT.

This chain connects TRBV27 to TRBJ2-6; D unclear. This CDR3 spans 15 amino acids. V was trimmed by 8 bases and J by 0 bases, leaving 11 bases between them. CDR1 is MNHEY and CDR2 is SMNVEV in the germline V gene (reference sequence). CDR3 sequence reads: CASAEGFSGANVLTF. The CDR3 DNA sequence: TGTGCCAGCGCTGAAGGGTTCTCTGGGGCCAACGTCCTGACTTTC.

This sequence joins TRBV28 and TRBJ2-7; 12 nucleotides match TRBD2. This CDR3 spans 16 amino acids. Germline V gene data show CDR1 as MDHEN and CDR2 as SYDVKM. After removal of 8 bases from V and 5 bases from J, the junction contained 13 bases not matched to a gene. The CDR3 coding sequence is TGTGCCAGCCCCCCTCCTAGCGGGGGGGCTTGGAACGAGCAGTACTTC. The encoded protein is CASPPPSGGAWNEQYF.

The chain links TRBV7-3 to TRBJ2-2; no firm D call. V lost 5 bases and J 6 bases, leaving 10 bases between the germline ends. CDR1 is SGHTA, CDR2 FQGTGA, per germline. CDR3 length equals 13 residues. CDR3 sequence (DNA): TGTGCCAGCAGCCCACCCCGACCCGGGGAGCTGTTTTTT. This encodes CASSPPRPGELFF.

This clone has a single count. The chain links TRBV12-5 to TRBJ2-1; no firm D call. This CDR3 contains 10 residues. In germline, CDR1 is LGHNT, CDR2 FRNRAP. V dropped 6 bases and J dropped 6 bases, with 3 bases sitting between them. CDR3 coding DNA: TGTGCTAGTGGCGCCAATGAGCAGTTCTTC. It is translated as CASGANEQFF.